The clone carrying this T cell receptor beta chain was found many times. Its antigen is as yet unknown. The authors prepared the TCRbeta library with unique molecular identifiers. TCRdb redid the calling of the PCR reads with MiXCR, one entry per CDR3 protein. Counted here are around 440,000 distinct CDR3 sequences, 10% to 13% occurring once; the ten biggest clones make up 2%. The data derive from a study of T-cell reconstitution after alpha-beta-depleted transplantation in children. Germline V gene lookup returns CDR1 LNHDA and CDR2 SQIVND (reference sequence). The CDR3 has 16 residues. After removal of 4 bases from V and 1 base from J, the junction contained 6 bases not matched to a gene. Overall study results and limits: Alpha-beta T cells present about two months after transplant were reported to originate from several hundred expanded graft clones. Surviving recipient cells, namely T cells and thymic progenitors, were the source of high day-60 TCRbeta diversity in some patients. One year after transplant, T-cell counts and diversity came mostly from newly produced T cells.

The V and J genes are TRBV19 and TRBJ2-3, with 9 positions matching TRBD2. This receptor was obtained from a child aged 2-9 years with inherited bone marrow failure, due to receive a stem cell transplant. Sequenced here: PBMCs, sampled before TCRalphabeta/CD19-depleted stem cell transplant. The CDR3 region has the DNA TGTGCCAGTAGTACCCTAGCGGGATCGGGCACAGATACGCAGTATTTT. Translated, it gives CASSTLAGSGTDTQYF.